The 21 T cell receptor beta chains below were found in one sample sequenced in a study of T cell changes during pregnancy in multiple sclerosis. Profiling relied on immunoSEQ multiplex PCR, and the TCRdb table lists in-frame clones only, not all of them. The data contain around 28,000 clones, 75% to 90% of them seen just once; the ten biggest clones take up around 0.58%. The sequencing used CD4+ T cells from peripheral blood mononuclear cells, collected in the first trimester of pregnancy. These receptors were collected from a female donor in good health, enrolled as a control in a pregnancy study.

The CDR3, as DNA: TGTGCCAGCTCACCAATAAGGGGTCTTAGGGAGCAGTTCTTC. Translating it yields CASSPIRGLREQFF. The chain uses TRBV18 and TRBJ2-1; TRBD1 might be the D (5 bases). CDR3 length: 14 amino acids. Germline V gene lookup returns CDR1 KGHSH and CDR2 LQKENI. V was shortened by 2 bases and J by 10 bases, with 15 bases between the two germline ends.

The rearrangement links TRBV5-4 to TRBJ2-3; 7 nucleotides align to TRBD1. The CDR3 totals 15 residues. Germline loops: CDR1 SGHNT, CDR2 YYREEE (reference sequence). V gave up 4 bases and J gave up 6 bases; unmatched junction bases: 11. The CDR3 loop reads CASSRQTGLRDTQYF. The CDR3 nucleotides are TGTGCCAGCAGCAGACAGACAGGGTTAAGGGATACGCAGTATTTT.

This clone has just a few counts. This sequence joins TRBV2 and TRBJ1-2; 11 nucleotides match TRBD1. The CDR3 spans 14 residues. The germline gives CDR1 SNHLY, CDR2 FYNNEI. V shed 6 bases, J shed 7 bases, and the junction held 7 bases outside the gene matches. The CDR3, as DNA: TGTGCCAGCAGCATGGGACAGGGGGTGGGTGGCTACACCTTC. It specifies CASSMGQGVGGYTF.

This chain links TRBV18 with TRBJ1-3; D might be TRBD1 (6 bases). The length of the CDR3 is 18 residues. V was trimmed by 3 bases and J by 2 bases, leaving 20 bases between them. The germline V gene encodes CDR1 KGHSH and CDR2 LQKENI. CDR3 sequence reads: CASSPSGQSTSPGNTIYF. In DNA, the CDR3 is TGTGCCAGCTCACCTTCCGGACAGTCCACCTCCCCTGGAAACACCATATATTTT.

The V call is TRBV2, the J call TRBJ1-3; D might be TRBD1 (5 bases). Germline CDR1 is SNHLY and CDR2 is FYNNEI. The CDR3 covers 14 residues. The germline V and J ends were trimmed by 8 bases and 0 bases, with 11 bases remaining between them. In DNA form, the CDR3 reads TGTGCCAGCGGGGCTGGCGGCTCTGGAAACACCATATATTTT. Residues: CASGAGGSGNTIYF.

This chain uses TRBV10-3 with TRBJ1-5; weak D call: TRBD1 (6 bases). Looked up from germline, CDR1 is ENHRY and CDR2 is SYGVKD. V was pared by 10 bases and J by 2 bases, with 15 bases between. This CDR3 has 14 amino acids. The CDR3 loop is CATRQAFGNQPQHF. As DNA, the CDR3 is TGTGCCACTCGACAGGCTTTTGGCAATCAGCCCCAGCATTTT.

The V call is TRBV5-1, the J call TRBJ2-3; 10 bases agree with TRBD2. Trimming removed 0 bases from V and 4 bases from J; junction bases left unmatched: 2. The CDR3 runs to 15 residues. The germline gives CDR1 SGHRS, CDR2 YFSETQ. CDR3 in DNA: TGCGCCAGCAGCTTGGGGCTAGCGGGAGCAGATACGCAGTATTTT. Its protein product is CASSLGLAGADTQYF.

There are a few counts of this clone. The chain uses TRBV15 and TRBJ2-1; D is perhaps TRBD2 (5 bases). There are 17 residues in the CDR3. From germline, CDR1 is LNHNV and CDR2 YYDKDF (reference sequence). The V and J ends lost 4 bases and 4 bases respectively, with 20 bases between them. The CDR3 coding sequence is TGTGCCACCAGCAAGGAGGTCATCCAGGACCTGTACAATGAGCAGTTCTTC. Translated: CATSKEVIQDLYNEQFF.

This clone appeared a single time. The chain couples TRBV11-1 to TRBJ1-2; a weak D match, TRBD1 (5 bases). The CDR3 contains 15 residues. Germline V lookup: CDR1 SGHAT, CDR2 FQDESV (reference sequence). V shed 5 bases and J shed 8 bases, with 21 bases lying between them. The CDR3 reads CASSPVFYRGAGYTF. Written as DNA, the CDR3 is TGTGCCAGCAGCCCGGTTTTCTATAGGGGCGCCGGCTACACCTTC.

In the case of this clone: One end of the junction varies from germline; a read error may be responsible. The gene calls are TRBV28 and TRBJ1-1; D remains ambiguous. The germline gives CDR1 MDHEN, CDR2 SYDVKM. CDR3 size: 14 residues. CDR3 protein: CASSLWGGEGPGVF. CDR3 nucleotides: TGTGCCAGCAGTTTATGGGGCGGGGAGGGTCCAGGAGTTTTT.

The rearrangement uses TRBV7-3 and TRBJ1-3; D uncertain. CDR1 is SGHTA and CDR2 is FQGTGA in the germline V gene. Trimming took off 5 bases at V and 0 bases at J, with 14 bases between the two ends. The CDR3 extends over 16 amino acids. The CDR3 region is CASSDGGESSGNTIYF. The CDR3 bases are TGTGCCAGCAGCGACGGTGGGGAGAGCTCTGGAAACACCATATATTTT.

The rearrangement links TRBV2 to TRBJ1-2; the match to TRBD1 covers 12 bases. This CDR3 comprises 14 residues. V shed 8 bases, J shed 7 bases, and the junction held 8 bases outside the gene matches. In germline, CDR1 is SNHLY, CDR2 FYNNEI. The CDR3 spells CASPTGQGAPGYTF. CDR3 nucleotide sequence: TGTGCCAGCCCAACGGGACAGGGGGCTCCTGGCTACACCTTC.

V and J are TRBV7-9 and TRBJ2-7, with 10 bases matching TRBD1. The CDR3 covers 16 residues. Germline assignment: CDR1 SEHNR and CDR2 FQNEAQ (reference sequence). V lost 5 bases and J lost 6; bases outside the gene matches: 13. In DNA form, the CDR3 reads TGTGCCAGCAGCATAGGCCGGGGGACAGGGGTATCCGAGCAGTACTTC. Residues: CASSIGRGTGVSEQYF. The variable domain in full, completed from reference TRBV7-9 and TRBJ2-7, reads DTGVSQNPRHKITKRGQNVTFRCDPISEHNRLYWYRQTLGQGPEFLTYFQNEAQLEKSRLLSDRFSAERPKGSFSTLEIQRTEQGDSAMYLCASSIGRGTGVSEQYFGPGTRLTVT.

Concerning this clone itself: At one boundary the junction diverges from the germline segment, which might be a read error. CDR3 residues: CASSRAGNNEQFF. CDR3 nucleotide sequence: TGTGCTAGCAGCCGTGCGGGGAACAATGAGCAGTTCTTC. The rearrangement uses TRBV7-7 and TRBJ2-1; the D gene is possibly TRBD2 (6 bases). The CDR3 covers 13 residues. Germline V gene lookup returns CDR1 SSHAT and CDR2 FNYEAQ (reference sequence). Supplemented by reference TRBV7-7 and TRBJ2-1, the full variable domain reads GAGVSQSPRYKVTKRGQDVTLRCDPISSHATLYWYQQALGQGPEFLTYFNYEAQPDKSGLPSDRFSAERPEGSISTLTIQRTEQRDSAMYRCASSRAGNNEQFFGPGTRLTVL.

This clone was recorded only once. The V gene is TRBV5-6, the J gene TRBJ1-4, with 7 bases identical to TRBD1. Per germline, CDR1 SGHDT and CDR2 YYEEEE. The CDR3 extends over 14 amino acids. Unmatched junction bases numbered 6, after V lost 2 bases and J lost 8 bases. CDR3 in DNA: TGTGCCAGCAGCTTCAGGGGGGTCGGGGAAAAACTGTTTTTT. This translates into CASSFRGVGEKLFF.

This clone appeared once. J is TRBJ1-5 and V is TRBV30, with D perhaps matching TRBD1 (6 bases). The CDR3 extends over 12 amino acids. The germline V gene has CDR1 GTSNPN and CDR2 SVGIG (reference sequence). V was pared by 7 bases and J by 5 bases, with 12 bases between. The CDR3 sequence is CASTGTDQPQHF. DNA of the CDR3: TGTGCCTCCACAGGGACCGATCAGCCCCAGCATTTT. Filled out from reference TRBV30 and TRBJ1-5, the complete variable domain reads SQTIHQWPATLVQPVGSPLSLECTVEGTSNPNLYWYRQAAGRGLQLLFYSVGIGQISSEVPQNLSASRPQDRQFILSSKKLLLSDSGFYLCASTGTDQPQHFGDGTRLSIL.

The chain joins TRBV5-5 to TRBJ2-7; the match to TRBD2 covers 8 bases. The germline V gene has CDR1 SGHKS and CDR2 YYEKEE (reference sequence). This CDR3 is built from 14 residues. V lost 4 bases, J lost 12 bases, and 15 bases stayed unmatched. The chain's CDR3 is CASSPTSGTLVRYF. The CDR3 bases are TGTGCCAGCAGCCCCACTAGCGGTACACTAGTAAGGTACTTC.

The J gene is TRBJ1-1, the V gene TRBV19; TRBD1 agrees at 7 bases. V trimming: 6 bases; J trimming: 4 bases; junction bases outside the gene matches: 11. Germline V gene lookup returns CDR1 LNHDA and CDR2 SQIVND (reference sequence). The CDR3 runs to 15 residues. The CDR3 region is CASSLGQVLGTEAFF. As DNA, the CDR3 is TGTGCCAGTAGCCTTGGACAGGTCTTGGGCACTGAAGCTTTCTTT.

The V and J genes are TRBV30 and TRBJ1-1, with TRBD1 matching over 7 bases. J gave up 2 bases and V 3 bases, and 6 bases lay outside the gene matches. The CDR3 runs 14 residues. Germline values: CDR1 GTSNPN, CDR2 SVGIG (reference sequence). The CDR3 bases are TGTGCCTGGAGAGGGGACAGTGATAACACTGAAGCTTTCTTT. Protein sequence: CAWRGDSDNTEAFF.

This clone was picked up one time. The chain carries TRBV5-1 and TRBJ1-5; TRBD1 matches 8 bases. The germline V gene encodes CDR1 SGHRS and CDR2 YFSETQ. The V gene end was trimmed by 4 bases and the J gene end by 4 bases; junction bases not matched to a gene: 4. The CDR3 is 14 residues long. CDR3 bases: TGCGCCAGCAGCCATACAGGGGGGAATCAGCCCCAGCATTTT. It encodes CASSHTGGNQPQHF.

This clone turned up a few times. This chain uses TRBV7-9 with TRBJ1-2; 9 bases agree with TRBD1. Per germline, CDR1 SEHNR and CDR2 FQNEAQ (reference sequence). The J segment lost 7 bases and the V segment lost 4 bases, leaving 7 bases of the junction unmatched. This CDR3 contains 14 residues. CDR3 coding DNA: TGTGCCAGCAGCTGGTCGAGGACAGGGGCTGGCTACACCTTC. Translated: CASSWSRTGAGYTF.